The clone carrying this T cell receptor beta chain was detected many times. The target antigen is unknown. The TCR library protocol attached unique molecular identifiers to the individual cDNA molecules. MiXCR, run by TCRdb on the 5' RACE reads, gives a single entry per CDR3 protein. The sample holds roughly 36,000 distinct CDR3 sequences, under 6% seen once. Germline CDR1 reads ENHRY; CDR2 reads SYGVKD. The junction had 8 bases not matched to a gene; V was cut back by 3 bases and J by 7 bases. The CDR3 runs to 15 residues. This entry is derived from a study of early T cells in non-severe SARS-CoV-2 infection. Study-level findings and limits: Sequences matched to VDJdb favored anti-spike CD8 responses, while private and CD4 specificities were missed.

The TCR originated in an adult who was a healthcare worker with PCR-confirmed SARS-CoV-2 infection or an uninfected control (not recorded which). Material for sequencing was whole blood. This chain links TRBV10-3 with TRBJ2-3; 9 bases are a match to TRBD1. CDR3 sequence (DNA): TGTGCCATCAGTGAACCGGGACAGGGAGGGAATACGCAGTATTTT. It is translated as CAISEPGQGGNTQYF.